Given below is one T cell receptor beta chain in context. Its antigen is not yet known. The input lacks base qualities; no much larger clone sits a single base away. TCRbeta CDR3 regions were amplified from genomic DNA by means of the immunoSEQ Assay, a bias-controlled multiplex PCR. The original methods were these. The number of nucleated cells in each sample was estimated from the amplification of reference gene primers within the assay. Sequence reads were collapsed and filtered to measure the absolute abundance of every unique TCRbeta CDR3 rearrangement. For each sample, productive Simpson clonality was calculated by taking the square root of Simpson's diversity index across productive rearrangements. Not all clones reach the TCRdb copy of this immuneACCESS table, which keeps in-frame sequences only. Checked studies attribute under half of the gap to unresolved V genes and leave the rest unexplained. Clone size and V and J calls were adopted from that table, with D and trimming inferred from the DNA. The sample contains 150,000 to 200,000 clones, 82% of them found a single time. Roughly 11% of the sample is in the top ten clones.

In the prospective study, participants were roughly 18 to 100 years old, resided in about 25 geographic areas of the United States, and were enrolled through a virtual design. In the prospective study, cohorts were assigned on the basis of participant-reported clinical history obtained from a screening survey and a study questionnaire. For ImmuneRACE Cohort 3, a participant was defined as recovered based on two consecutive negative NP/OP PCR tests, clearance by a healthcare professional, or resolution of symptoms. In the prospective study, mobile phlebotomists collected whole blood, serum and a nasopharyngeal or oropharyngeal swab from each participant. Additional blood draws and questionnaires over an approximately two-month period could optionally be provided by prospective study participants. Blood samples from the prospective study were shipped frozen or at room temperature prior to DNA extraction.

V trim: 3 bases; J trim: 1 base; unmatched bases: 3. CDR3 length: 15 amino acids, cysteine to phenylalanine. Just the 45-base CDR3 DNA is kept, in frame starting at base 1. Sequences SGHTA (CDR1) and FQGNSA (CDR2) are obtained from the germline V gene. The data were taken from a study of blood T cell repertoires in COVID-19 (dated by TCRdb to 2020 to 2021). For the wider study: Samples covering the acute and convalescent phases of COVID-19 were provided by collaborators in the United States, Italy and Spain. The material from the prospective study consisted of cDNA or gDNA derived from T cells, B-cell-depleted T cells, or PBMCs. Deeply sampled blood TCRbeta repertoires from subjects exposed to, actively infected with, or recovered from COVID-19 were included in the dataset. The repertoires were released in a freely available public database meant as a resource for research on the immune response to SARS-CoV-2. Samples came from the ongoing ImmuneRACE study (first 160 participants) plus 1,254 subjects from 6 global collaborators. Sample metadata almost always included a de-identified subject ID, COVID-19 status, age in years and sex. Where HLA class I and class II types were available, the types were taken from metadata supplied by the sample provider, not from assay-based typing. What the study reported, not specific to this receptor: The quantity of clinical and demographic metadata differed by source and by participant and was supplied without curation.

The sequenced sample consisted of PBMCs or T cells enriched from blood (not recorded which). This sequence was found in a middle-aged man who had recovered from COVID-19. The chain couples TRBV7-2 to TRBJ2-1, with 7 junctional bases fitting TRBD1. The encoded CDR3 is CASSLVGQSYNEQFF. The nucleotides are TGTGCCAGCAGCTTGGTGGGACAGTCCTACAATGAGCAGTTCTTC.